This paragraph reports one TCR beta chain. The entry originates in a study of blood T cell repertoires in COVID-19. This CDR3 contains 14 residues. V was clipped by 1 base and J by 6 bases, with 9 bases between them. Per germline, CDR1 LNHNV and CDR2 YYDKDF (reference sequence). In the source study's methods: Estimation of nucleated cell counts relied on the amplification of reference gene primers. Only in-frame clones appear in the TCRdb table, and some are missing; sequencing was by immunoSEQ multiplex PCR. That table gives V, J and clone size, and the DNA gave D and trimming. Here the sample spans 300,000 to 350,000 clones, about 86% being singletons. Recruitment covered 20 to 25 US areas and drew participants whose ages spanned about 18 to 90 years.

This sequence originates from a woman in her 40s with acute COVID-19. What was sequenced was PBMCs or T cells enriched from blood (not recorded which). V gene TRBV15 combines with J gene TRBJ2-2, with D tentatively TRBD1 (6 bases). This chain's CDR3 is CATSRATGSGELFF. The DNA for the CDR3 is TGTGCCACCAGCAGAGCTACAGGGTCCGGGGAGCTGTTTTTT.